The 14 T cell receptor beta chains reported below all come from one sample, sequenced in a study of blood T cell repertoires in COVID-19. The table came from immunoSEQ multiplex PCR; TCRdb's copy has only in-frame clones and leaves some out. The sample carries about 82,000 clones, more than 75% recorded once. The sequenced sample was peripheral blood. These receptors were taken from a middle-aged man with active or convalescent COVID-19.

The rearrangement joins TRBV7-2 to TRBJ1-3, with D possibly matching TRBD1 (6 bases). Germline values: CDR1 SGHTA, CDR2 FQGNSA. CDR3 length: 16 residues. V lost 1 base and J 4 bases, leaving 14 bases between the germline ends. The CDR3 protein is CASSLGSGTIGNTIYF. CDR3 coding DNA: TGTGCCAGCAGCTTAGGCTCCGGGACAATCGGAAACACCATATATTTT. The full variable domain, in which reference TRBV7-2 and TRBJ1-3 provide the parts outside the CDR3, is GAGVSQSPSNKVTEKGKDVELRCDPISGHTALYWYRQSLGQGLEFLIYFQGNSAPDKSGLPSDRFSAERTGGSVSTLTIQRTQQEDSAVYLCASSLGSGTIGNTIYFGEGSWLTVV.

The gene calls are TRBV18 and TRBJ2-1; a weak D match, TRBD1 (6 bases). Germline assignment: CDR1 KGHSH and CDR2 LQKENI. Trimming left V 1 base short and J 5 bases short, with 9 bases between. The CDR3 has 14 residues. CDR3 protein: CASSPRTDHNEQFF. The CDR3 DNA sequence: TGTGCCAGCTCACCACGGACAGACCACAATGAGCAGTTCTTC.

The chain couples TRBV11-2 to TRBJ1-1; D unclear. The CDR3 extends over 13 amino acids. Trimming took off 5 bases at V and 0 bases at J, with 7 bases between the two ends. CDR1 and CDR2 from the germline V gene are SGHAT and FQNNGV. For the CDR3, the DNA is TGTGCCAGCAGCATCGACTTGAACACTGAAGCTTTCTTT. Its translation: CASSIDLNTEAFF.

The chain combines TRBV5-4 with TRBJ2-1; 14 positions match TRBD2. This CDR3 has 16 amino acids. The junction had 5 bases not matched to a gene; V was cut back by 1 base and J by 8 bases. Germline CDR1 reads SGHNT; CDR2 reads YYREEE (reference sequence). The DNA for the CDR3 is TGTGCCAGCAGCTTGAAGGGACTAGCGGGGGCAGATGAGCAGTTCTTC. Translation: CASSLKGLAGADEQFF. Drawing the rest from reference TRBV5-4 and TRBJ2-1, the complete variable domain is ETGVTQSPTHLIKTRGQQVTLRCSSQSGHNTVSWYQQALGQGPQFIFQYYREEENGRGNFPPRFSGLQFPNYSSELNVNALELDDSALYLCASSLKGLAGADEQFFGPGTRLTVL.

The count of this clone is one. J is TRBJ2-7 and V is TRBV12-3 or TRBV12-4; D is possibly TRBD2 (5 bases). Trimming removed 3 bases at V and 4 bases at J, with 7 bases between. The CDR3 contains 12 residues. The CDR3 region has the DNA TGTGCCAGCAGTTTCACGGGATACGAGCAGTACTTC. Protein: CASSFTGYEQYF.

This chain connects TRBV28 to TRBJ1-1; TRBD1 is a possible D gene (6 bases). V lost 5 bases and J 4 bases, leaving 11 bases between the germline ends. Germline V gene lookup returns CDR1 MDHEN and CDR2 SYDVKM. The CDR3 is 13 amino acids. This CDR3 is CASSTYRATEAFF. In DNA, the CDR3 is TGTGCCAGCAGTACATACAGGGCCACTGAAGCTTTCTTT. Variable domain in full (rest from reference TRBV28 and TRBJ1-1): DVKVTQSSRYLVKRTGEKVFLECVQDMDHENMFWYRQDPGLGLRLIYFSYDVKMKEKGDIPEGYSVSREKKERFSLILESASTNQTSMYLCASSTYRATEAFFGQGTRLTVV.

This rearrangement joins TRBV21-1 to TRBJ1-1; the table's D call, TRBD1, has no DNA check behind it. TRBV21-1 is an annotated pseudogene. This CDR3 is 16 amino acids long. The DNA of the CDR3 is TGTGCCAGCAGCAAGGGAAGGGGGCGTATTGACACTGAAGCTTTCTTT. It encodes CASSKGRGRIDTEAFF.

Written as DNA, the CDR3 is TGTGCCAGCAGCTTAGGCGCAGGGATGCACGAGCAGTACGTC. Protein sequence: CASSLGAGMHEQYV. The chain employs TRBV11-2 and TRBJ2-7; possibly TRBD1 for D (5 bases). CDR3 length equals 14 residues. With 1 base removed from V and 5 bases from J, the gap between germline ends came to 12 bases. In germline, CDR1 is SGHAT, CDR2 FQNNGV.

The chain joins TRBV30 to TRBJ2-7; TRBD1 matches 7 bases. The CDR3 has 14 residues. The V and J ends lost 4 bases and 3 bases, in that order; junction bases with no gene match: 9. The germline V gene encodes CDR1 GTSNPN and CDR2 SVGIG (reference sequence). CDR3 region: CAWTADRANYEQYF. The CDR3 DNA is TGTGCCTGGACCGCCGACAGGGCCAACTACGAGCAGTACTTC.

The chain is built from TRBV7-9 and TRBJ2-1; TRBD1 matches 8 bases. V lost 4 bases, J lost 7 bases, and 12 bases stayed unmatched. The CDR3 runs 16 residues. Germline V gene sequence: CDR1 SEHNR, CDR2 FQNEAQ (reference sequence). CDR3 amino acids: CASSSGGQGSMNEQFF. The CDR3, as DNA: TGTGCCAGCAGCTCGGGTGGACAGGGTAGTATGAATGAGCAGTTCTTC.

V is TRBV6-5 and J is TRBJ2-7; D is perhaps TRBD1 (6 bases). Germline V gene data show CDR1 as MNHEY and CDR2 as SVGAGI. The CDR3 contains 13 residues. V was pared by 5 bases and J by 1 base, with 9 bases between. This CDR3 is CASSRGKSYEQYV. For the CDR3, the DNA is TGTGCCAGCAGTAGGGGGAAATCCTACGAGCAGTACGTC.

This chain uses TRBV7-2 with TRBJ2-1, with TRBD2 identical over 13 bases. Per germline, CDR1 SGHTA and CDR2 FQGNSA. The V gene end was trimmed by 5 bases and the J gene end by 2 bases; junction bases not matched to a gene: 9. This CDR3 has 18 residues. CDR3 in amino acids: CASSKRTSGGITYNEQFF. CDR3 bases: TGTGCCAGCAGCAAAAGGACTAGCGGGGGTATAACCTACAATGAGCAGTTCTTC. The complete variable domain, with remaining parts taken from reference TRBV7-2 and TRBJ2-1, reads GAGVSQSPSNKVTEKGKDVELRCDPISGHTALYWYRQSLGQGLEFLIYFQGNSAPDKSGLPSDRFSAERTGGSVSTLTIQRTQQEDSAVYLCASSKRTSGGITYNEQFFGPGTRLTVL.

The DNA for the CDR3 is TGTGCCAGCAGGGACAGGGGGAACTCCTATAATTCACCCCTCCACTTT. Residues: CASRDRGNSYNSPLHF. V gene TRBV28 combines with J gene TRBJ1-6; 10 bases match TRBD1. The germline V gene encodes CDR1 MDHEN and CDR2 SYDVKM. The CDR3 consists of 16 residues. V was pared by 6 bases and J by 0 bases, with 2 bases of the junction left unmatched.

This sequence joins TRBV6-5 and TRBJ2-5, with 11 bases lining up with TRBD1. CDR3 length: 14 amino acids. The J segment lost 5 bases and the V segment lost 7 bases, leaving 6 bases of the junction unmatched. CDR1 and CDR2 (germline): MNHEY, SVGAGI. This CDR3 reads CASIGQGAEETQYF. Here the CDR3 DNA reads TGTGCCAGCATTGGACAGGGGGCCGAGGAGACCCAGTACTTC.